This TCR beta chain was identified in a study of blood T cell repertoires in COVID-19. This table comes from immunoSEQ multiplex PCR, and its TCRdb copy is limited to in-frame clones, with some not included. The data contain some 360,000 clones, about 87% of them singletons. V dropped 9 bases and J dropped 7 bases, with 13 bases sitting between them. The CDR3 runs 13 residues. The clonotype was recovered from a woman aged 55-70 years with COVID-19, enrolled during active disease. Material for sequencing was peripheral blood. The chain has TRBV12-3 or TRBV12-4 and TRBJ1-6, with a tentative D call TRBD1 (6 bases). The CDR3 region is CASMGAPNSPLHF. For the CDR3, the DNA is TGTGCCAGTATGGGGGCCCCCAATTCACCCCTCCACTTT.